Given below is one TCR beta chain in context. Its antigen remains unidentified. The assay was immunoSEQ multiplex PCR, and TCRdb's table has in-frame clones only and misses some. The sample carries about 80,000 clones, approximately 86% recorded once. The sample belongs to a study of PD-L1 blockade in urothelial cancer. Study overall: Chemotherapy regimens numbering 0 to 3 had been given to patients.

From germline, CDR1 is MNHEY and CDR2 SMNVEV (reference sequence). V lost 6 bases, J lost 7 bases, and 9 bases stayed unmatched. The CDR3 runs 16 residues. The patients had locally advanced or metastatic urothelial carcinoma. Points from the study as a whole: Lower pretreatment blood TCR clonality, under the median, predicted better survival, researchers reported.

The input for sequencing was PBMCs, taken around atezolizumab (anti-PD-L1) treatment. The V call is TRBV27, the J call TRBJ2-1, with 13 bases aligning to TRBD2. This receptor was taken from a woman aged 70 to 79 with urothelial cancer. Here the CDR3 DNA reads TGTGCCAGCAGAATTTGGACTAGCGGGGGCGGAAATGAGCAGTTCTTC. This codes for CASRIWTSGGGNEQFF.